Presented here are 24 T cell receptor beta chains from one specimen sequenced in a study of T cells in tuberculosis. The assay was immunoSEQ multiplex PCR, and TCRdb's table has in-frame clones only and misses some. The sample holds around 45,000 clones, around 94% seen once. Sequenced material: PBMCs. Every receptor here comes from a donor aged 10-30 years with latent tuberculosis or without tuberculosis infection. Some clones in this sample may be carry-over from other donors' samples.

The rearrangement links TRBV11-3 to TRBJ2-5, with 14 bases that match TRBD2. V lost 5 bases to trimming and J lost 5 bases; unmatched junction nucleotides: 10. This CDR3 spans 17 amino acids. CDR1 is SGHNT, CDR2 YENEEA, per germline. CDR3 DNA sequence: TGTGCCAGCAGCCCCGGGACTAGCGGGAGTAGACATGAGACCCAGTACTTC. It specifies CASSPGTSGSRHETQYF.

The V gene is TRBV6-4, the J gene TRBJ2-3; D gene unclear. CDR3 length equals 15 residues. Trimming stripped 0 bases from V and 2 bases from J, with 9 bases between. Per germline, CDR1 MRHNA and CDR2 SNTAGT. CDR3 in DNA: TGTGCCAGCAGTGACTCAGGTAGCCCCACAGATACGCAGTATTTT. Translation gives CASSDSGSPTDTQYF.

This clone was seen just once. The chain combines TRBV4-2 with TRBJ1-5; D uncertain. V lost 0 bases and J lost 0, with 15 bases in between. Germline V lookup: CDR1 LGHNA, CDR2 YNFKEQ. The CDR3 is 18 residues long. CDR3 bases: TGTGCCAGCAGCCAAGAAGGCCTACGGGTGAATAGCAATCAGCCCCAGCATTTT. Its protein is CASSQEGLRVNSNQPQHF.

V gene TRBV10-3 combines with J gene TRBJ1-5; a weak D match, TRBD1 (5 bases). In germline, CDR1 is ENHRY, CDR2 SYGVKD. The CDR3 length is 14 residues. V lost 0 bases and J 4 bases, leaving 7 bases between the germline ends. The CDR3 DNA is TGTGCCATCAGTGAGTCCGACAGAAATCAGCCCCAGCATTTT. This gives the protein CAISESDRNQPQHF.

The chain joins TRBV4-1 to TRBJ2-1, with TRBD2 matching over 11 bases. Losses at the gene ends were 5 bases for V and 7 bases for J; bases not matched to a gene: 7. Germline V CDR1 and CDR2: MGHRA, YSYEKL. The CDR3 contains 15 residues. The CDR3 region has the DNA TGCGCCAGCAGCGGTCTCCTAGCGGGAGGAAATGAGCAGTTCTTC. The encoded protein is CASSGLLAGGNEQFF.

The rearrangement uses TRBV29-1 and TRBJ2-7, with 7 nucleotides matching TRBD2. The CDR3 spans 12 residues. Trimming took 3 bases from V and 5 from J; bases not matched to a gene: 4. CDR1 and CDR2 from the germline V gene are SQVTM and ANQGSEA. Written as DNA, the CDR3 is TGCAGCGTTGAGGCTGGGGGGGACGAGCAGTACTTC. Encoded protein: CSVEAGGDEQYF.

This clone turned up a few times. The chain couples TRBV29-1 to TRBJ1-1; 7 bases line up with TRBD1. The germline gives CDR1 SQVTM, CDR2 ANQGSEA. The CDR3 runs 15 residues. Trimming at V came to 7 bases and at J to 0 bases, leaving 11 bases not matched to a gene. The CDR3 nucleotides read TGCAGCGGCCGACAGGGATGGGGCATGAACACTGAAGCTTTCTTT. Amino acids: CSGRQGWGMNTEAFF. The whole variable domain, filled in from reference TRBV29-1 and TRBJ1-1, reads SAVISQKPSRDICQRGTSLTIQCQVDSQVTMMFWYRQQPGQSLTLIATANQGSEATYESGFVIDKFPISRPNLTFSTLTVSNMSPEDSSIYLCSGRQGWGMNTEAFFGQGTRLTVV.

The J gene is TRBJ1-3, the V gene TRBV6-5, with a tentative D call TRBD1 (6 bases). The V gene lost 8 bases and the J gene lost 4 bases, with 12 bases spanning the gap. CDR1 is MNHEY and CDR2 is SVGAGI in the germline V gene. The CDR3 is made up of 13 amino acids. As DNA, the CDR3 is TGTGCCAGCGGACAAGACAGGGGAAACACCATATATTTT. It codes for CASGQDRGNTIYF.

The rearrangement joins TRBV28 to TRBJ1-1, with D tentatively TRBD1 (6 bases). The CDR3 spans 15 residues. Per the germline V gene, CDR1 is MDHEN and CDR2 is SYDVKM. V was cut by 5 bases and J by 4 bases, with 17 bases left in between. Here the CDR3 reads CASSPGGLRGTEAFF. Here the CDR3 DNA reads TGTGCCAGCAGTCCGGGGGGGCTGAGGGGCACTGAAGCTTTCTTT.

J is TRBJ1-2 and V is TRBV28, with D possibly TRBD1 on 6 matching bases. CDR3 length: 13 amino acids. In germline, CDR1 is MDHEN, CDR2 SYDVKM. V lost 2 bases and J lost 8, with 12 bases in between. Here the CDR3 DNA reads TGTGCCAGCAGTTTAGCAGGGGTAGTAGGCTACACCTTC. This gives the protein CASSLAGVVGYTF.

The CDR3 here is CASRLRGQNFNEQFF. The CDR3 DNA follows: TGTGCCAGCAGGCTTCGGGGACAGAATTTCAATGAGCAGTTCTTC. The chain has TRBV11-2 and TRBJ2-1, with TRBD1 matching 7 bases. The CDR3 length is 15 residues. Germline V gene lookup returns CDR1 SGHAT and CDR2 FQNNGV. The trim removed 6 bases at V and 6 bases at J, leaving 11 bases unmatched.

V is TRBV7-6 and J is TRBJ1-4; 10 bases are a match to TRBD1. CDR3 length equals 15 residues. From germline, CDR1 is SGHVS and CDR2 FNYEAQ. The trim removed 1 base at V and 6 bases at J, leaving 2 bases unmatched. The CDR3: CASSLDGTGDEKLFF. CDR3 nucleotides: TGTGCCAGCAGCTTAGACGGGACAGGGGATGAAAAACTGTTTTTT.

This chain links TRBV28 with TRBJ2-7, with D tentatively TRBD2 (5 bases). Trimming cost V 10 bases and J 2 bases, with 12 bases left between them. The CDR3 consists of 12 residues. The germline V gene encodes CDR1 MDHEN and CDR2 SYDVKM. Here the CDR3 reads CAIGADAYEQYF. The CDR3 DNA reads as TGTGCCATCGGAGCGGATGCCTACGAGCAGTACTTC.

The CDR3 protein is CASSLGASGRETQYF. CDR3 nucleotides: TGTGCCAGCAGCTTAGGGGCTAGCGGGAGGGAGACCCAGTACTTC. The rearrangement joins TRBV13 to TRBJ2-5; TRBD2 matches at 11 bases. The ends lost 0 bases at V and 5 bases at J; junction bases unmatched: 2. The CDR3 has 15 amino acids. Germline V gene data show CDR1 as PRHDT and CDR2 as FYEKMQ (reference sequence).

This chain links TRBV15 with TRBJ1-1; 8 nucleotides match TRBD1. The junction had 8 bases not matched to a gene; V was cut back by 1 base and J by 7 bases. From germline, CDR1 is LNHNV and CDR2 YYDKDF (reference sequence). The CDR3 is made up of 15 amino acids. The CDR3 DNA reads TGTGCCACCAGCAGAGGTCGCCAGGGGGCGGTTGAAGCTTTCTTT. Its protein product is CATSRGRQGAVEAFF. The variable domain in full, with the rest retrieved from reference TRBV15 and TRBJ1-1, is DAMVIQNPRYQVTQFGKPVTLSCSQTLNHNVMYWYQQKSSQAPKLLFHYYDKDFNNEADTPDNFQSRRPNTSFCFLDIRSPGLGDTAMYLCATSRGRQGAVEAFFGQGTRLTVV.

The chain couples TRBV4-2 to TRBJ2-7; 7 bases align to TRBD1. The germline gives CDR1 LGHNA, CDR2 YNFKEQ. This CDR3 is built from 15 residues. The ends lost 3 bases at V and 1 base at J; junction bases unmatched: 6. The CDR3 spells CASSQRQGPSYEQYF. CDR3 sequence (DNA): TGTGCCAGCAGCCAGAGACAGGGCCCATCCTACGAGCAGTACTTC.

The genes are TRBV19 and TRBJ2-7; 7 nucleotides agree with TRBD1. Per germline, CDR1 LNHDA and CDR2 SQIVND (reference sequence). The V and J ends lost 5 bases and 0 bases, in that order; junction bases with no gene match: 7. CDR3 length: 15 residues. The CDR3 DNA sequence: TGTGCCAGTAGTTTCCGGGACAGATCCTCCTACGAGCAGTACTTC. Its protein is CASSFRDRSSYEQYF. Full variable domain (rest looked up from reference TRBV19 and TRBJ2-7): DGGITQSPKYLFRKEGQNVTLSCEQNLNHDAMYWYRQDPGQGLRLIYYSQIVNDFQKGDIAEGYSVSREKKESFPLTVTSAQKNPTAFYLCASSFRDRSSYEQYFGPGTRLTVT.

The chain has TRBV6-4 and TRBJ2-2, with D perhaps matching TRBD2 (6 bases). V was pared by 0 bases and J by 4 bases, with 6 bases between. This CDR3 is 14 amino acids long. The germline CDR1 and CDR2 sequences are MRHNA and SNTAGT. The chain's CDR3 is CASSDSSGTGELFF. The CDR3 DNA reads TGTGCCAGCAGTGACTCTAGCGGCACCGGGGAGCTGTTTTTT.

The gene calls are TRBV7-9 and TRBJ2-5; D perhaps matches TRBD1 (8 bases). The CDR3 has 15 amino acids. Germline V CDR1 and CDR2: SEHNR, FQNEAQ (reference sequence). Between the trimmed V and J ends, which lost 5 bases and 5 bases, there was a span of 18 bases. CDR3 bases: TGTGCCAGCAGCCGGACAGGGTTCGGGAGGGAGACCCAGTACTTC. Its protein product is CASSRTGFGRETQYF.

The chain links TRBV19 to TRBJ2-7; perhaps TRBD2 as D (6 bases). Trimming took 4 bases from V and 2 from J, leaving 12 bases between them. CDR3 length: 14 amino acids. Germline loops: CDR1 LNHDA, CDR2 SQIVND (reference sequence). The CDR3 DNA follows: TGTGCCAGTAGTAAGTTGCGGGGCACCTACGAGCAGTACTTC. Its protein product is CASSKLRGTYEQYF.

This clone was counted only a few times. V is TRBV4-2 and J is TRBJ1-1, with D unresolved. From germline, CDR1 is LGHNA and CDR2 YNFKEQ. The length of the CDR3 is 14 residues. V was cut by 0 bases and J by 8 bases, with 13 bases left in between. As DNA, the CDR3 is TGTGCCAGCAGCCAAGACGGGTTTTCAGAAGAAGCTTTCTTT. Amino acids: CASSQDGFSEEAFF.

The CDR3 is CAISESQDVETQYF. The CDR3 DNA reads TGTGCCATCAGTGAGTCGCAGGATGTGGAGACCCAGTACTTC. This chain links TRBV10-3 with TRBJ2-5; D gene unclear. This CDR3 is 14 amino acids long. Germline CDR1 and CDR2: ENHRY and SYGVKD. Trimming stripped 0 bases from V and 5 bases from J, with 10 bases between.

This rearrangement joins TRBV6-5 to TRBJ2-5; tentative D call: TRBD1 (7 bases). V shed 6 bases and J shed 4 bases, with 15 bases lying between them. This CDR3 spans 14 amino acids. Germline loops: CDR1 MNHEY, CDR2 SVGAGI. The CDR3, as DNA: TGTGCCAGCAGCCGCGGGACAGAGGGAGAGACCCAGTACTTC. Residues: CASSRGTEGETQYF.

The chain couples TRBV30 to TRBJ2-7, with 10 bases lining up with TRBD1. CDR3 length equals 15 residues. With V trimmed by 4 bases and J by 6 bases, 12 bases remained unmatched. Germline V gene lookup returns CDR1 GTSNPN and CDR2 SVGIG (reference sequence). This chain's CDR3 is CAWITGQGPGLEQYF. The CDR3 nucleotides are TGTGCCTGGATCACGGGACAGGGGCCGGGACTCGAGCAGTACTTC.